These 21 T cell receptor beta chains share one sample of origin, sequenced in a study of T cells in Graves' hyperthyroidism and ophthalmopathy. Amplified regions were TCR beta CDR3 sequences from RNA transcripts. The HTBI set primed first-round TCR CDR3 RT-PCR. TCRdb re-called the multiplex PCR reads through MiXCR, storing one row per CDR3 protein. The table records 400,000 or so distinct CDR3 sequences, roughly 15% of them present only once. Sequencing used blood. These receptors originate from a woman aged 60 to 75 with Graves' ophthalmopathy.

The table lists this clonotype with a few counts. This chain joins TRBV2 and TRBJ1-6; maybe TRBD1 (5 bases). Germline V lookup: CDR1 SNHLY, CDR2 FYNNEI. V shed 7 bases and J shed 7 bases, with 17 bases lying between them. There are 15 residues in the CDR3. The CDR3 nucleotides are TGTGCCAGCACTTACACCCAGGGCGAGAATTCACCCCTCCACTTT. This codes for CASTYTQGENSPLHF.

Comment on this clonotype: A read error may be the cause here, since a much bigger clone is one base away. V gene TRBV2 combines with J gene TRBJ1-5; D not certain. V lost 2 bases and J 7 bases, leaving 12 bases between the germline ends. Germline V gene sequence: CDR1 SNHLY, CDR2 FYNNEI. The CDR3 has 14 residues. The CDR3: CASSERMVGQPQHF. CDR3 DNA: TGTGCCAGCAGTGAAAGGATGGTGGGGCAGCCCCAGCATTTT.

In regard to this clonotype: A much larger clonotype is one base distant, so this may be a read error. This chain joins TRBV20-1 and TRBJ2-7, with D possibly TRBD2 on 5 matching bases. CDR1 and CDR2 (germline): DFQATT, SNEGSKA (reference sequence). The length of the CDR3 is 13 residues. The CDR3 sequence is CNAPPHGGHEQYF. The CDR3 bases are TGCAATGCCCCCCCCCACGGAGGCCACGAGCAGTACTTC.

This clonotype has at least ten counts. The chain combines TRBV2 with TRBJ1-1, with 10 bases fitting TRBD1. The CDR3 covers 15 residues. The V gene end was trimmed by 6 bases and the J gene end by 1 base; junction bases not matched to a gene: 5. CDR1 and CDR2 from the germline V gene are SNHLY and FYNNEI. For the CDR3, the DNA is TGTGCCAGCAGGCCGGGACAGGGGTGGAACACTGAAGCTTTCTTT. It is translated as CASRPGQGWNTEAFF.

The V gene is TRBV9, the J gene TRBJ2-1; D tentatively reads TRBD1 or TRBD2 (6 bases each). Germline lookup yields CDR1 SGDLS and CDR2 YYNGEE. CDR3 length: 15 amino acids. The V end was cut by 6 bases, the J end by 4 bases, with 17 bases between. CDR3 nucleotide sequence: TGTGCCAGCACCCCTCGCAGGGGAGGATACAATGAGCAGTTCTTC. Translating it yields CASTPRRGGYNEQFF.

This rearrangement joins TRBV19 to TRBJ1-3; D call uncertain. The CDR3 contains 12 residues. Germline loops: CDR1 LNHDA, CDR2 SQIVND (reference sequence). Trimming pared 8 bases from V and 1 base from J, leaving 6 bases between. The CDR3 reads CASRRSGNTIYF. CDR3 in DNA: TGTGCCAGTCGGAGGTCTGGAAACACCATATATTTT.

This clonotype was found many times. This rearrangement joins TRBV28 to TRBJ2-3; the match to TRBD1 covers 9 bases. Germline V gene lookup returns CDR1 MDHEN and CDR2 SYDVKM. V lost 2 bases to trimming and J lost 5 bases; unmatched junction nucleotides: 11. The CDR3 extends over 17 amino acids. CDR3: CASSLRPGTGSGDTQYF. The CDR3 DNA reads TGTGCCAGCAGTTTACGACCCGGGACAGGGTCCGGAGATACGCAGTATTTT.

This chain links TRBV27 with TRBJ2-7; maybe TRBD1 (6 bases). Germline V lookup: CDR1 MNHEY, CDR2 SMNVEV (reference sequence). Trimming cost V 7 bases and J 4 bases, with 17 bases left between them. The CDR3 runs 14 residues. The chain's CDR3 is CASKVLGAMYEQYF. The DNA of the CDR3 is TGTGCCAGCAAGGTCCTGGGGGCTATGTACGAGCAGTACTTC.

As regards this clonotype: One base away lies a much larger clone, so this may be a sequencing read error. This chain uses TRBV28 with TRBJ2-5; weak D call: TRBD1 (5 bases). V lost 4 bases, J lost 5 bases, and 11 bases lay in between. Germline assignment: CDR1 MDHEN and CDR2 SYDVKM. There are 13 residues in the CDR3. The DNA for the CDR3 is TGTGCCAGCAGTTCGCAGGGAAGCGAGACCCAGTACTTC. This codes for CASSSQGSETQYF.

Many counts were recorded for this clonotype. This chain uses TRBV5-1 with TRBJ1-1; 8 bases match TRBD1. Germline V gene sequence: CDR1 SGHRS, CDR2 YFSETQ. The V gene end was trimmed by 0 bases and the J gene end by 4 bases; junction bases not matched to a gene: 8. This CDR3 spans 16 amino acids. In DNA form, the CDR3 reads TGCGCCAGCAGCTTGGTTGCAGGGGGCGCGGGCACTGAAGCTTTCTTT. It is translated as CASSLVAGGAGTEAFF.

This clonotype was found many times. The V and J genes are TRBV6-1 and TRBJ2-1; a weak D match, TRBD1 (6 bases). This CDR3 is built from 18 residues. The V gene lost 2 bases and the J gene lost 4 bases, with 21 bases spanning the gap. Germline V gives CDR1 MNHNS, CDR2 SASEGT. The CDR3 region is CASSERTPGVLGYNEQFF. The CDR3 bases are TGTGCCAGCAGTGAAAGGACCCCAGGGGTCCTGGGTTACAATGAGCAGTTCTTC.

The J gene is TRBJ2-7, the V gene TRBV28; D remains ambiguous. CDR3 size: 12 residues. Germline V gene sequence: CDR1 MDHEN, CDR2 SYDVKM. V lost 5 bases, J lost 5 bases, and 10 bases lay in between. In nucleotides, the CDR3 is TGTGCCAGCAGTGCCTACGGTAACGAGCAGTACTTC. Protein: CASSAYGNEQYF.

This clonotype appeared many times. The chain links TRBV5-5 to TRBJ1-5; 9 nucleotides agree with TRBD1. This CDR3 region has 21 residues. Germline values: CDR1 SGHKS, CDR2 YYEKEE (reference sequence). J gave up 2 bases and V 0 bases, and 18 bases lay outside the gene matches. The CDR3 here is CASSLEDIQGAVISRNQPQHF. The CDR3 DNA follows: TGTGCCAGCAGCTTGGAGGATATACAGGGGGCTGTTATCTCGCGCAATCAGCCCCAGCATTTT.

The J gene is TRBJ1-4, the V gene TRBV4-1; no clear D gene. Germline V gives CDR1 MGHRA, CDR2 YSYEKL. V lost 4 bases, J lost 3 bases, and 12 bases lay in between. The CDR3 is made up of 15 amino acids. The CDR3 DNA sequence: TGCGCCAGCAGCCGCCTCCACAGCCCTAATGAAAAACTGTTTTTT. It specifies CASSRLHSPNEKLFF.

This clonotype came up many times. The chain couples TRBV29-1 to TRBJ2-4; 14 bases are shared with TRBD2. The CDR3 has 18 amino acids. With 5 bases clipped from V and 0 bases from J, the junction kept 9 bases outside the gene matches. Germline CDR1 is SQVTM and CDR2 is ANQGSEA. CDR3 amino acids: CSVQGLAGAAVAKNIQYF. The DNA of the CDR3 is TGCAGCGTTCAGGGACTAGCGGGAGCAGCGGTAGCCAAAAACATTCAGTACTTC.

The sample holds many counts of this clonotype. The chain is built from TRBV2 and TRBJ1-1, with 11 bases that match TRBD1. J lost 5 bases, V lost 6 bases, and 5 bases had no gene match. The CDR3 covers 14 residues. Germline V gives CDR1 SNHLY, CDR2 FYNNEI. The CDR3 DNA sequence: TGTGCCAGCAGCCGGGACAGGGGGATTACTGAAGCTTTCTTT. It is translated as CASSRDRGITEAFF.

The CDR3 is CASGPPLGGTPYEQYF. DNA for the CDR3: TGTGCTAGTGGCCCACCCCTCGGCGGGACCCCTTACGAGCAGTACTTC. The chain combines TRBV12-5 with TRBJ2-7, with D possibly being TRBD2 (6 bases). Deletions cut 6 bases from V and 4 bases from J, with 22 bases between. Germline V gene lookup returns CDR1 LGHNT and CDR2 FRNRAP. This CDR3 is built from 16 residues.

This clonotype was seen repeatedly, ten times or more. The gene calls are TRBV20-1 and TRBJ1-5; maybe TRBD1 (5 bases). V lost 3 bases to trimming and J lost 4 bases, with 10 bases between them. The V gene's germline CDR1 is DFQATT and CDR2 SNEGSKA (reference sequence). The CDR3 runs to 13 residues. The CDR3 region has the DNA TGCAGTGCTAGGGGGGTAGGAAATCAGCCCCAGCATTTT. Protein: CSARGVGNQPQHF.

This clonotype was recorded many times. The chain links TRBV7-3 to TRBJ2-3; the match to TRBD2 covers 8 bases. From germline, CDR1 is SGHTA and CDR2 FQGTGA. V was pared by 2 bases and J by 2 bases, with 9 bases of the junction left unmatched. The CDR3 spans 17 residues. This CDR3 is CASSLYGGVLNTDTQYF. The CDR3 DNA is TGTGCCAGCAGCTTATACGGGGGGGTACTTAACACAGATACGCAGTATTTT.

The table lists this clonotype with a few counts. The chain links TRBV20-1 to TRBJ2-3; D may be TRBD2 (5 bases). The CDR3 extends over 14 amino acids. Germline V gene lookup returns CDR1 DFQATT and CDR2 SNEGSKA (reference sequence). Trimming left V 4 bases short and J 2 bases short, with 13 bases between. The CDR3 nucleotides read TGCAGTGCTATTTCCGGGGTAGTCACAGATACGCAGTATTTT. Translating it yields CSAISGVVTDTQYF.

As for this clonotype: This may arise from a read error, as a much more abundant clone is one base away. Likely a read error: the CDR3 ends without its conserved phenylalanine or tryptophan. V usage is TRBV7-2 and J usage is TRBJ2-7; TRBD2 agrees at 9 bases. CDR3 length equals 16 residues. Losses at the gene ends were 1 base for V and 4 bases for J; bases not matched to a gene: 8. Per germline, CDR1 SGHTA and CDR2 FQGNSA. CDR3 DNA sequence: TGTGCCAGCAGCTTAGATGGCGGGAGGGCCGCGTACGAGCAGTACTCC. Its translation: CASSLDGGRAAYEQYS.